Presented here are 32 T cell receptor beta chains from one specimen sequenced in a study of somatic mutations in cytotoxic T cells in rheumatoid arthritis. Method: immunoSEQ multiplex PCR; TCRdb's copy keeps in-frame clones and lacks some. The sample lists some 7,400 clones, 85% to 90% seen once, with approximately 26% in the top ten. Material for sequencing was CD8+ T cells sorted from blood. The source of these receptors is a woman in her 70s with rheumatoid arthritis.

This clone qualifies as large. This chain uses TRBV7-8 with TRBJ2-7, with 7 bases that match TRBD2. Looked up from germline, CDR1 is SGHVS and CDR2 is FQNEAQ. The CDR3 has 13 residues. J was trimmed by 4 bases and V by 4 bases; bases with no gene match: 4. The CDR3 DNA reads as TGTGCCAGCAGCTCCGGGGGGAGGTACGAGCAGTACTTC. Amino acid sequence: CASSSGGRYEQYF.

The rearrangement uses TRBV7-2 and TRBJ2-5; 7 nucleotides match TRBD1. This CDR3 region has 15 residues. The germline gives CDR1 SGHTA, CDR2 FQGNSA. Germline trimming cut 4 bases from V and 2 bases from J; bases unmatched to any gene: 7. The CDR3 DNA is TGTGCCAGCAGCTACCTATGGGACAGTCAAGAGACCCAGTACTTC. Its translation is CASSYLWDSQETQYF.

V is TRBV4-1 and J is TRBJ2-7, with D perhaps matching TRBD2 (6 bases). V lost 0 bases, J lost 4 bases, and 13 bases lay in between. The CDR3 consists of 15 residues. The germline gives CDR1 MGHRA, CDR2 YSYEKL. The CDR3 spells CASSQDSGTEYEQYF. CDR3 nucleotides: TGCGCCAGCAGCCAAGACTCCGGGACTGAATACGAGCAGTACTTC.

This chain connects TRBV14 to TRBJ1-6; D not resolved. Deletions cut 5 bases from V and 10 bases from J, with 9 bases between. From germline, CDR1 is SGHDN and CDR2 FVKESK. The CDR3 length is 12 residues. Here the CDR3 DNA reads TGTGCCAGCAGCGAGGTATCCTCACCCCTCCACTTT. Translated: CASSEVSSPLHF.

This clone appeared a few times. The chain joins TRBV6-1 to TRBJ2-5; 11 nucleotides agree with TRBD2. V lost 2 bases to trimming and J lost 1 base; unmatched junction nucleotides: 3. Germline CDR1 MNHNS, CDR2 SASEGT. CDR3 size: 16 residues. The CDR3 coding sequence is TGTGCCAGCAGTGAACTAGCGGGAGGCCCCCAAGAGACCCAGTACTTC. Amino acids: CASSELAGGPQETQYF.

This rearrangement joins TRBV7-9 to TRBJ1-2; TRBD1 aligns across 8 bases. Germline CDR1 reads SEHNR; CDR2 reads FQNEAQ (reference sequence). Losses at the gene ends were 1 base for V and 5 bases for J; bases not matched to a gene: 9. The CDR3 totals 16 residues. The CDR3 nucleotides read TGTGCCAGCAGCTTAGAATATCAGGGGGCAGGTTATGGCTACACCTTC. As protein: CASSLEYQGAGYGYTF.

The rearrangement joins TRBV7-8 to TRBJ2-3; tentative D call: TRBD2 (6 bases). V lost 6 bases, J lost 2 bases, and 9 bases lay in between. Germline-derived CDR1 and CDR2 are SGHVS and FQNEAQ. This CDR3 is built from 13 residues. CDR3 protein: CASSWDSTDTQYF. CDR3 DNA sequence: TGTGCCAGCAGTTGGGACTCCACAGATACGCAGTATTTT.

The V gene is TRBV25-1, the J gene TRBJ2-7; 8 bases are a match to TRBD1. Per the germline V gene, CDR1 is MGHDK and CDR2 is SYGVNS. The V gene end was trimmed by 7 bases and the J gene end by 6 bases; junction bases not matched to a gene: 11. CDR3 length equals 14 residues. The CDR3 nucleotides read TGTGCCAGCACTCCGGCGCAGGGGGCGACCGAGCAGTACTTC. This encodes CASTPAQGATEQYF.

The genes are TRBV13 and TRBJ1-5, with 7 bases identical to TRBD1. Germline trimming cut 0 bases from V and 5 bases from J; bases unmatched to any gene: 1. The CDR3 has 14 residues. Germline V gives CDR1 PRHDT, CDR2 FYEKMQ (reference sequence). Here the CDR3 reads CASSLGQGYQPQHF. The CDR3 coding sequence is TGTGCCAGCAGCTTAGGACAGGGGTATCAGCCCCAGCATTTT. Using reference TRBV13 and TRBJ1-5 for the parts outside the CDR3, the full variable domain is AAGVIQSPRHLIKEKRETATLKCYPIPRHDTVYWYQQGPGQDPQFLISFYEKMQSDKGSIPDRFSAQQFSDYHSELNMSSLELGDSALYFCASSLGQGYQPQHFGDGTRLSIL.

In its sample, this clone was seen a few times. The rearrangement uses TRBV2 and TRBJ2-7; TRBD2 matches at 13 bases. J was trimmed by 7 bases and V by 8 bases; bases with no gene match: 5. CDR1 and CDR2 from the germline V gene are SNHLY and FYNNEI. The CDR3 extends over 13 amino acids. The DNA of the CDR3 is TGTGCCAGCGTTGGGACTAGCGGGATGGAGCAGTACTTC. This gives the protein CASVGTSGMEQYF.

This chain joins TRBV5-8 and TRBJ2-1, with 8 bases aligning to TRBD2. The junction had 3 bases not matched to a gene; V was cut back by 1 base and J by 3 bases. Germline lookup yields CDR1 SGHTS and CDR2 YDEGEE. The CDR3 consists of 15 residues. The CDR3 sequence is CASSLLAGGYNEQFF. The CDR3 DNA reads TGTGCCAGCAGCTTGCTCGCGGGGGGCTACAATGAGCAGTTCTTC.

Points on this clone: The junction does not match germline at one end; this may be a read error. This chain uses TRBV27 with TRBJ1-1; the match to TRBD1 covers 8 bases. This CDR3 region has 11 residues. Germline CDR1 is MNHEY and CDR2 is SMNVEV (reference sequence). The CDR3 spells CASKQGGLYSF. CDR3 DNA sequence: TGTGCCAGCAAACAGGGGGGCCTATACTCCTTT.

Note on this clone: Other DNA sequences in the sample encode the same CDR3. CDR3 nucleotides: TGTGCCAGCAGTTTACAGGGAAGCACCGGGGAGCTGTTTTTT. Protein product: CASSLQGSTGELFF. J is TRBJ2-2 and V is TRBV6-6, with a tentative D call TRBD1 (6 bases). The CDR3 spans 14 residues. Germline CDR1 MNHNY, CDR2 SVGAGI (reference sequence). V lost 4 bases to trimming and J lost 4 bases, with 10 bases between them.

This clone showed up just once. The J gene is TRBJ2-2, the V gene TRBV29-1; perhaps TRBD1 as D (6 bases). This CDR3 contains 14 residues. The germline gives CDR1 SQVTM, CDR2 ANQGSEA. The germline V and J ends were trimmed by 5 bases and 4 bases, with 14 bases remaining between them. Here the CDR3 DNA reads TGCAGCGTTACCAGGGGTCTTGGCACCGGGGAGCTGTTTTTT. Translation: CSVTRGLGTGELFF.

A few counts support this clone. The rearrangement joins TRBV28 to TRBJ2-1; TRBD2 matches 12 bases. The junction had 5 bases not matched to a gene; V was cut back by 5 bases and J by 0 bases. Germline V lookup: CDR1 MDHEN, CDR2 SYDVKM. CDR3 length: 17 amino acids. The CDR3 bases are TGTGCCAGCAGTCCCGGACTAGCGGGGAGCTCCTACAATGAGCAGTTCTTC. As protein: CASSPGLAGSSYNEQFF.

V and J are TRBV10-1 and TRBJ2-4; 8 positions match TRBD1. CDR1 and CDR2 (germline): WNHNN, SYGVQD (reference sequence). The CDR3 loop spans 15 amino acids. The J segment lost 8 bases and the V segment lost 0 bases, leaving 6 bases of the junction unmatched. This chain's CDR3 is CASSESMYRGDIQYF. CDR3 coding DNA: TGCGCCAGCAGTGAGTCGATGTACAGGGGGGACATTCAGTACTTC.

The chain carries TRBV4-1 and TRBJ1-1; 7 bases line up with TRBD1. Losses at the gene ends were 1 base for V and 4 bases for J; bases not matched to a gene: 6. The length of the CDR3 is 15 residues. Germline assignment: CDR1 MGHRA and CDR2 YSYEKL. CDR3 in DNA: TGCGCCAGCAGCCAAGTACAGGGGATGGGCACTGAAGCTTTCTTT. Amino acid sequence: CASSQVQGMGTEAFF.

The DNA for the CDR3 is TGCGCCAGCAGCTGGACTCCGAACATGAACACTGAAGCTTTCTTT. Translating gives CASSWTPNMNTEAFF. V and J are TRBV10-1 and TRBJ1-1; D remains unclear. Between the trimmed V and J ends, which lost 6 bases and 0 bases, there was a span of 14 bases. The CDR3 is 15 amino acids. Germline CDR1 reads WNHNN; CDR2 reads SYGVQD (reference sequence).

The chain has TRBV2 and TRBJ2-7, with D tentatively TRBD2 (7 bases). This CDR3 spans 13 amino acids. Trimming took 7 bases from V and 3 from J, leaving 13 bases between them. Germline lookup yields CDR1 SNHLY and CDR2 FYNNEI. In DNA form, the CDR3 reads TGTGCCAGCATCGAGGGGGGGGACTACGAGCAGTACTTC. Translation: CASIEGGDYEQYF.

V gene TRBV4-3 combines with J gene TRBJ2-1, with a weak D call TRBD2 (6 bases). This CDR3 has 14 residues. Germline V gives CDR1 LGHNA, CDR2 YSLEER. V was cut by 1 base and J by 5 bases, with 9 bases left in between. The CDR3 DNA reads TGCGCCAGCAGCCAAGCTGGACTAAACAATGAGCAGTTCTTC. It yields the protein CASSQAGLNNEQFF.

This CDR3 is CASSPLGGRTGELFF. Here the CDR3 DNA reads TGTGCCAGCAGCCCCCTCGGGGGGCGCACCGGGGAGCTGTTTTTT. This chain connects TRBV6-6 to TRBJ2-2; TRBD2 is a possible D gene (7 bases). The V gene's germline CDR1 is MNHNY and CDR2 SVGAGI (reference sequence). The ends were cut back, 6 bases at V and 4 bases at J, with 15 bases in the middle. This CDR3 has 15 amino acids.

The rearrangement links TRBV9 to TRBJ2-7; D may be TRBD2 (5 bases). Germline values: CDR1 SGDLS, CDR2 YYNGEE. V was pared by 0 bases and J by 5 bases, with 9 bases between. The CDR3 length is 13 residues. DNA of the CDR3: TGTGCCAGCAGCGTAGGAGGGATTGACGAGCAGTACTTC. Translating it yields CASSVGGIDEQYF.

In DNA form, the CDR3 reads TGTGCCAGTAGTATTGGACAGCTAGGCTATGGCTACACCTTC. Protein product: CASSIGQLGYGYTF. The gene calls are TRBV19 and TRBJ1-2; weak D call: TRBD1 (6 bases). Germline V lookup: CDR1 LNHDA, CDR2 SQIVND (reference sequence). V lost 3 bases, J lost 4 bases, and 12 bases lay in between. CDR3 length: 14 residues.

The V gene is TRBV19, the J gene TRBJ2-7, with 10 bases aligning to TRBD1. Per germline, CDR1 LNHDA and CDR2 SQIVND (reference sequence). The CDR3 sequence is 13 residues long. V shed 4 bases and J 3 bases; nucleotides not matched to a gene: 0. The CDR3 reads CASSRTGGYEQYF. The CDR3 DNA follows: TGTGCCAGTAGTAGGACAGGGGGCTACGAGCAGTACTTC. Variable domain in full (rest from reference TRBV19 and TRBJ2-7): DGGITQSPKYLFRKEGQNVTLSCEQNLNHDAMYWYRQDPGQGLRLIYYSQIVNDFQKGDIAEGYSVSREKKESFPLTVTSAQKNPTAFYLCASSRTGGYEQYFGPGTRLTVT.

This chain uses TRBV5-8 with TRBJ1-2, with D maybe TRBD1 (6 bases). V gave up 1 base and J gave up 1 base, with 17 bases separating them. This CDR3 region has 17 residues. CDR1 and CDR2 (germline): SGHTS, YDEGEE. The CDR3 coding sequence is TGTGCCAGCAGCTTGTACGTAAGGGGACAATATAACTATGGCTACACCTTC. Amino acids: CASSLYVRGQYNYGYTF. The full variable domain, in which reference TRBV5-8 and TRBJ1-2 provide the parts outside the CDR3, is EAGVTQSPTHLIKTRGQQATLRCSPISGHTSVYWYQQALGLGLQFLLWYDEGEERNRGNFPPRFSGRQFPNYSSELNVNALELEDSALYLCASSLYVRGQYNYGYTFGSGTRLTVV.

This chain uses TRBV7-9 with TRBJ1-1; 8 nucleotides line up with TRBD1. After removal of 2 bases from V and 7 bases from J, the junction contained 6 bases not matched to a gene. CDR1 is SEHNR, CDR2 FQNEAQ, per germline (reference sequence). This CDR3 comprises 14 residues. The DNA for the CDR3 is TGTGCCAGCAGCTTACCAGGGGGCTACCGTGAAGCTTTCTTT. Amino acids: CASSLPGGYREAFF.

This chain uses TRBV9 with TRBJ2-3; 11 bases line up with TRBD2. This CDR3 has 15 amino acids. Unmatched junction bases numbered 5, after V lost 3 bases and J lost 5 bases. Germline V gene lookup returns CDR1 SGDLS and CDR2 YYNGEE. The DNA of the CDR3 is TGTGCCAGCAGCGACCAACTAGCGGGGGAAGATACGCAGTATTTT. Encoded protein: CASSDQLAGEDTQYF.

V gene TRBV7-6 combines with J gene TRBJ1-3, with unresolved D. This CDR3 is built from 13 residues. CDR1 and CDR2 (germline): SGHVS, FNYEAQ. Trimming took off 5 bases at V and 4 bases at J, with 9 bases between the two ends. The CDR3: CASSNGGGNTIYF. The CDR3 DNA follows: TGTGCCAGCAGCAATGGAGGGGGAAACACCATATATTTT.

The V gene is TRBV2, the J gene TRBJ2-1, with 9 bases fitting TRBD2. V dropped 6 bases and J dropped 3; count of bases not matched to a gene: 9. This CDR3 has 16 residues. The germline gives CDR1 SNHLY, CDR2 FYNNEI. CDR3 protein: CASRPSGGPLYNEQFF. The CDR3 DNA follows: TGTGCCAGCAGACCAAGCGGGGGGCCCCTCTACAATGAGCAGTTCTTC.

V usage is TRBV2 and J usage is TRBJ1-1; 7 nucleotides match TRBD1. The CDR3 totals 18 residues. The ends lost 6 bases at V and 0 bases at J; junction bases unmatched: 16. The germline gives CDR1 SNHLY, CDR2 FYNNEI. CDR3 protein: CASRVTGRSPLMNTEAFF. In DNA form, the CDR3 reads TGTGCCAGCAGGGTGACAGGGCGGTCCCCCCTCATGAACACTGAAGCTTTCTTT.

The J gene is TRBJ1-2, the V gene TRBV6-5; perhaps TRBD1 as D (5 bases). The length of the CDR3 is 16 residues. Trimming cost V 2 bases and J 5 bases, with 18 bases left between them. CDR1 MNHEY and CDR2 SVGAGI come from the germline V gene. Here the CDR3 reads CASSYGTAGIGYGYTF. Written as DNA, the CDR3 is TGTGCCAGCAGTTACGGAACTGCAGGGATAGGGTATGGCTACACCTTC.

The J gene is TRBJ2-7, the V gene TRBV7-3; tentatively, D is TRBD2 (5 bases). The CDR3 loop spans 13 amino acids. Trimming pared 0 bases from V and 7 bases from J, leaving 10 bases between. The germline V gene has CDR1 SGHTA and CDR2 FQGTGA. CDR3 loop: CASSLTGLGEQYF. The CDR3 bases are TGTGCCAGCAGCTTAACAGGACTGGGGGAGCAGTACTTC.